One and the same sample provided the 18 T cell receptor beta chains below, sequenced in a study of shared clonotypes between healthy human individuals. Produced via immunoSEQ multiplex PCR; TCRdb's table is partial and in-frame only. The repertoire has about 2.4 million clones, more than 90% of them found once; the top ten carry about 0.13%. Sequencing used naive CD4+ T cells sorted from blood. Subset: CD45RA+ positively selected. These receptors were obtained from a man in his late teens or twenties in good health.

The J gene is TRBJ1-1, the V gene TRBV12-5; TRBD1 might be the D (6 bases). From germline, CDR1 is LGHNT and CDR2 FRNRAP. Trimming left V 6 bases short and J 5 bases short, with 13 bases between. This CDR3 comprises 13 residues. The CDR3 reads CASGYPQGTEAFF. The CDR3 DNA reads TGTGCTAGTGGCTACCCACAGGGAACTGAAGCTTTCTTT.

The chain carries TRBV4-1 and TRBJ1-1; D uncertain. Germline V gives CDR1 MGHRA, CDR2 YSYEKL. Trimming took 0 bases from V and 5 from J, leaving 16 bases between them. This CDR3 is built from 16 residues. CDR3 protein: CASSQDLSGGLTEAFF. The CDR3 bases are TGCGCCAGCAGCCAAGATCTCTCCGGCGGTTTAACTGAAGCTTTCTTT.

The chain links TRBV11-1 to TRBJ2-2, with D perhaps matching TRBD2 (5 bases). Germline-derived CDR1 and CDR2 are SGHAT and FQDESV (reference sequence). V was trimmed by 3 bases and J by 1 base, leaving 12 bases between them. This CDR3 region has 16 residues. In DNA, the CDR3 is TGTGCCAGCAGCTTGCTGGGGAGAGGGAACACCGGGGAGCTGTTTTTT. The encoded protein is CASSLLGRGNTGELFF.

The rearrangement uses TRBV11-2 and TRBJ1-2, with D unresolved. Trimming shortened V by 8 bases and J by 8 bases, and 12 bases separated the two germline ends. The CDR3 runs to 11 residues. The germline gives CDR1 SGHAT, CDR2 FQNNGV. DNA of the CDR3: TGTGCCAGCTCCCCTGGAAACGGCTACACCTTC. It yields the protein CASSPGNGYTF.

The J gene is TRBJ2-7, the V gene TRBV5-8; D not resolved. CDR1 and CDR2 from the germline V gene are SGHTS and YDEGEE. V lost 1 base, J lost 12 bases, and 8 bases lay in between. This CDR3 region has 10 residues. In DNA, the CDR3 is TGTGCCAGCAGCTTGTCACGGCTGTACTTC. Its translation is CASSLSRLYF.

The sample holds one count of this clone. The chain combines TRBV28 with TRBJ2-7, with 7 bases matching TRBD1. V lost 5 bases to trimming and J lost 5 bases; unmatched junction nucleotides: 9. CDR1 MDHEN and CDR2 SYDVKM come from the germline V gene. The CDR3 length is 14 residues. CDR3 sequence (DNA): TGTGCCAGCAGTCCGGGACAGTCGAGTCACGAGCAGTACTTC. It specifies CASSPGQSSHEQYF. Using reference TRBV28 and TRBJ2-7 for the parts outside the CDR3, the full variable domain is DVKVTQSSRYLVKRTGEKVFLECVQDMDHENMFWYRQDPGLGLRLIYFSYDVKMKEKGDIPEGYSVSREKKERFSLILESASTNQTSMYLCASSPGQSSHEQYFGPGTRLTVT.

This sequence joins TRBV19 and TRBJ2-3; TRBD2 agrees at 9 bases. The junction had 7 bases not matched to a gene; V was cut back by 5 bases and J by 4 bases. Germline CDR1 reads LNHDA; CDR2 reads SQIVND (reference sequence). This CDR3 has 15 residues. The CDR3 DNA reads as TGTGCCAGTAGTGCGGGGGGGCCGGGTGCAGATACGCAGTATTTT. Encoded protein: CASSAGGPGADTQYF. The full variable domain, with the rest looked up from reference TRBV19 and TRBJ2-3, is DGGITQSPKYLFRKEGQNVTLSCEQNLNHDAMYWYRQDPGQGLRLIYYSQIVNDFQKGDIAEGYSVSREKKESFPLTVTSAQKNPTAFYLCASSAGGPGADTQYFGPGTRLTVL.

J is TRBJ2-2 and V is TRBV13, with D possibly being TRBD1 or TRBD2 (5 bases each). There are 17 residues in the CDR3. V shed 5 bases and J shed 1 base, with 17 bases lying between them. In germline, CDR1 is PRHDT, CDR2 FYEKMQ (reference sequence). The CDR3 sequence is CASSPRPGPMNTGELFF. DNA for the CDR3: TGTGCCAGCAGCCCCCGCCCGGGACCAATGAACACCGGGGAGCTGTTTTTT.

The J gene is TRBJ1-2, the V gene TRBV28, with no clear D. V lost 8 bases and J lost 4, with 8 bases in between. This CDR3 has 11 residues. Germline V gene data show CDR1 as MDHEN and CDR2 as SYDVKM. The CDR3 DNA follows: TGTGCCAGCGGGAACAGCTATGGCTACACCTTC. It yields the protein CASGNSYGYTF.

This clone was picked up one time. This sequence joins TRBV6-1 and TRBJ2-2; D call uncertain. Germline CDR1 reads MNHNS; CDR2 reads SASEGT. Trimming pared 2 bases from V and 0 bases from J, leaving 10 bases between. The CDR3 contains 16 residues. The CDR3 DNA is TGTGCCAGCAGTGAAATCCGGTTCGCGAACACCGGGGAGCTGTTTTTT. Amino acids: CASSEIRFANTGELFF.

This rearrangement joins TRBV19 to TRBJ2-2; D may be TRBD1 (5 bases). The CDR3 is made up of 14 amino acids. Per the germline V gene, CDR1 is LNHDA and CDR2 is SQIVND (reference sequence). V was cut by 6 bases and J by 7 bases, with 15 bases left in between. The CDR3 nucleotides are TGTGCCAGTAGGGACCAGGGTTTTGGCGGGGAGCTGTTTTTT. Its protein product is CASRDQGFGGELFF.

In this sample, this clone turned up once. V usage is TRBV5-1 and J usage is TRBJ1-1, with D possibly TRBD1 on 5 matching bases. The CDR3 is made up of 14 amino acids. CDR1 is SGHRS, CDR2 YFSETQ, per germline. Trimming pared 2 bases from V and 4 bases from J, leaving 12 bases between. The CDR3 sequence: CASSLGVISTEAFF. The CDR3, as DNA: TGCGCCAGCAGCTTAGGGGTAATAAGCACTGAAGCTTTCTTT.

The chain is built from TRBV10-2 and TRBJ2-5, with D uncertain. In germline, CDR1 is WSHSY, CDR2 SAAADI. The CDR3 consists of 11 residues. V was pared by 10 bases and J by 1 base, with 7 bases between. The CDR3 DNA follows: TGCGCCACACGAGCCCAAGAGACCCAGTACTTC. Its protein product is CATRAQETQYF.

V gene TRBV9 combines with J gene TRBJ1-3, with D tentatively TRBD1 (5 bases). The V gene lost 0 bases and the J gene lost 2 bases, with 9 bases spanning the gap. The CDR3 length is 15 residues. CDR1 is SGDLS and CDR2 is YYNGEE in the germline V gene. In nucleotides, the CDR3 is TGTGCCAGCAGCGTAGCTCAGGGAGCTGGAAACACCATATATTTT. Translating gives CASSVAQGAGNTIYF.

The J gene is TRBJ1-5, the V gene TRBV7-2, with a possible D match to TRBD1 (5 bases). Trimming left V 0 bases short and J 4 bases short, with 13 bases between. Germline V gene data show CDR1 as SGHTA and CDR2 as FQGNSA. CDR3 length equals 16 residues. The CDR3 spells CASSLAPTVSNQPQHF. The CDR3, as DNA: TGTGCCAGCAGCTTAGCCCCGACAGTGTCAAATCAGCCCCAGCATTTT. The full variable domain, with the rest looked up from reference TRBV7-2 and TRBJ1-5, is GAGVSQSPSNKVTEKGKDVELRCDPISGHTALYWYRQSLGQGLEFLIYFQGNSAPDKSGLPSDRFSAERTGGSVSTLTIQRTQQEDSAVYLCASSLAPTVSNQPQHFGDGTRLSIL.

V gene TRBV5-1 combines with J gene TRBJ2-6, with TRBD1 identical over 7 bases. The CDR3 is 17 residues long. CDR1 is SGHRS, CDR2 YFSETQ, per germline. The trim removed 0 bases at V and 4 bases at J, leaving 7 bases unmatched. CDR3 sequence: CASSLAPTGAGANVLTF. The CDR3 nucleotides read TGCGCCAGCAGCTTGGCCCCTACAGGGGCGGGGGCCAACGTCCTGACTTTC.

The V gene is TRBV6-5, the J gene TRBJ1-2, with 7 bases aligning to TRBD1. Germline CDR1 reads MNHEY; CDR2 reads SVGAGI. The CDR3 loop spans 15 amino acids. Losses at the gene ends were 3 bases for V and 3 bases for J; bases not matched to a gene: 7. In DNA form, the CDR3 reads TGTGCCAGCAGTTATTACGACAGGGACTACTATGGCTACACCTTC. The encoded protein is CASSYYDRDYYGYTF.

The chain is built from TRBV19 and TRBJ1-5; TRBD1 aligns across 9 bases. CDR3 size: 16 residues. The germline V gene encodes CDR1 LNHDA and CDR2 SQIVND (reference sequence). V trimming: 6 bases; J trimming: 5 bases; junction bases outside the gene matches: 11. For the CDR3, the DNA is TGTGCCAGTAGGGGACGGACAGGGGTTCTATATCAGCCCCAGCATTTT. Translation gives CASRGRTGVLYQPQHF.